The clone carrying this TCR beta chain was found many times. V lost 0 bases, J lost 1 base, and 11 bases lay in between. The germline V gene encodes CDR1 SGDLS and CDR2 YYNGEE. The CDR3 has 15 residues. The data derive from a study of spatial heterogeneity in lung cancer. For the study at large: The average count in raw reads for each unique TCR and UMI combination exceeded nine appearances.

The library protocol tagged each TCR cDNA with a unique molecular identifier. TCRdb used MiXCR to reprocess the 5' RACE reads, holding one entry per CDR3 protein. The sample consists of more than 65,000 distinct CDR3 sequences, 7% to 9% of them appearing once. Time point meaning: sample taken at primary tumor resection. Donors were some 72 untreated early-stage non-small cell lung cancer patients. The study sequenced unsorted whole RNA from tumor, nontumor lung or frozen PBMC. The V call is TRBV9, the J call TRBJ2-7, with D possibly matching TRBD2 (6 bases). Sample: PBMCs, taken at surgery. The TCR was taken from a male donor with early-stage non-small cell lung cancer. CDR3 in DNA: TGTGCCAGCAGCGTAGGGGGGGACCCGTCCTACGAGCAGTACTTC. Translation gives CASSVGGDPSYEQYF.